These 27 T cell receptor beta chains originate from one sample sequenced in a study of T cell repertoires in cytomegalovirus infection (dated by TCRdb to between 2019 and 2020). The listed sequencing device is Illumina HiSeq 1500. Through fastp at Q25 and MiXCR, TCRdb rebuilt clones from the public reads, retaining in-frame beta chains. Rows with a matching CDR3 protein are joined into one entry that keeps the most common DNA and genes. The sample has roughly 920,000 distinct CDR3 sequences on record, approximately 30% of them singletons. The ten top clones hold roughly an eighth of the sample. For these receptors, no antigen is known. Explained via the paper, the treatment or condition label denotes: in vitro stimulation with specific CMV peptide epitopes to enrich CMV-specific T cells. The material sequenced was cultured CD8+ T cells from PBMCs, taken from culture after CMV antigen stimulation. All receptors derive from a human donor in good health (CMV status not recorded). Some clones in this sample may be carry-over from other donors' samples.

This clonotype turned up a few times. This CDR3 is CASRPLDGWNTEAFF. The CDR3 nucleotides are TGTGCCAGCAGACCCCTGGATGGATGGAACACTGAAGCTTTCTTT. This sequence joins TRBV14 and TRBJ1-1; D is unclear. CDR1 and CDR2 (germline): SGHDN, FVKESK. The CDR3 has 15 residues. The V gene lost 6 bases and the J gene lost 1 base, with 15 bases spanning the gap.

The table lists this clonotype with a few counts. The genes are TRBV19 and TRBJ1-1, with D perhaps TRBD1 (6 bases). The CDR3 consists of 15 residues. V dropped 7 bases and J dropped 2 bases, with 17 bases sitting between them. Germline V gene sequence: CDR1 LNHDA, CDR2 SQIVND (reference sequence). CDR3 nucleotides: TGTGCCAGTATCCCCCAAGACAGGCGCAACACTGAAGCTTTCTTT. Amino acid sequence: CASIPQDRRNTEAFF.

The J gene is TRBJ2-1, the V gene TRBV2; no clear D. This CDR3 contains 17 residues. The V gene lost 2 bases and the J gene lost 4 bases, with 18 bases spanning the gap. Germline values: CDR1 SNHLY, CDR2 FYNNEI. The CDR3 DNA follows: TGTGCCAGCAGTGAAAGGATGACTTCCTTCTGGTACAATGAGCAGTTCTTC. This translates into CASSERMTSFWYNEQFF.

With regard to this clonotype: As the CDR3 is not closed by the conserved phenylalanine or tryptophan, this likely results from a read error. The V call is TRBV7-6, the J call TRBJ2-1; 14 nucleotides match TRBD2. The length of the CDR3 is 20 residues. Germline CDR1 SGHVS, CDR2 FNYEAQ. Unmatched junction bases numbered 12, after V lost 5 bases and J lost 0 bases. The DNA for the CDR3 is TGTGCCAGCAGCCAAGAAACGGGACTAGCGGGGGCCTTCTCCTACAATGAGCAGTTCTCC. It is translated as CASSQETGLAGAFSYNEQFS.

The chain uses TRBV20-1 and TRBJ2-1; 8 bases map to TRBD2. Germline CDR1 reads DFQATT; CDR2 reads SNEGSKA (reference sequence). V shed 0 bases, J shed 3 bases, and the junction held 10 bases outside the gene matches. This CDR3 is 17 amino acids long. The CDR3 nucleotides read TGCAGTGCTAGAGACCCGGGGAGCGGGGGATACTACAATGAGCAGTTCTTC. Protein sequence: CSARDPGSGGYYNEQFF.

The chain links TRBV6-6 to TRBJ1-2; the match to TRBD1 covers 9 bases. The germline CDR1 and CDR2 sequences are MNHNY and SVGAGI (reference sequence). The CDR3 contains 14 residues. After removal of 5 bases from V and 4 bases from J, the junction contained 5 bases not matched to a gene. The CDR3 DNA sequence: TGTGCCAGCAGTGGACAGGGGCTCTTCTATGGCTACACCTTC. This codes for CASSGQGLFYGYTF.

The J gene is TRBJ1-1, the V gene TRBV27; TRBD1 is a possible D gene (6 bases). Germline V gene sequence: CDR1 MNHEY, CDR2 SMNVEV (reference sequence). Trimming took off 4 bases at V and 2 bases at J, with 11 bases between the two ends. This CDR3 is 14 amino acids long. CDR3 nucleotide sequence: TGTGCCAGCAGTTCGGGGACACCAAACACTGAAGCTTTCTTT. This encodes CASSSGTPNTEAFF.

The rearrangement uses TRBV6-5 and TRBJ2-6, with 7 bases identical to TRBD1. Germline values: CDR1 MNHEY, CDR2 SVGAGI. Trimming took 4 bases from V and 3 from J; bases not matched to a gene: 6. The CDR3 sequence is 16 residues long. The CDR3 sequence is CASSSFRGRGANVLTF. The CDR3 DNA reads TGTGCCAGCAGTTCCTTTAGGGGGCGTGGGGCCAACGTCCTGACTTTC.

The V call is TRBV19, the J call TRBJ2-1; 7 nucleotides line up with TRBD1. This CDR3 contains 16 residues. Germline assignment: CDR1 LNHDA and CDR2 SQIVND (reference sequence). The trim removed 4 bases at V and 3 bases at J, leaving 9 bases unmatched. CDR3 protein: CASSNSVDRNYNEQFF. CDR3 coding DNA: TGTGCCAGTAGTAACTCCGTGGACAGGAACTACAATGAGCAGTTCTTC.

The chain employs TRBV19 and TRBJ1-2; D is ambiguous. Per germline, CDR1 LNHDA and CDR2 SQIVND (reference sequence). The CDR3 extends over 14 amino acids. Deletions cut 2 bases from V and 6 bases from J, with 13 bases between. DNA for the CDR3: TGTGCCAGTAGTATATTCGGGGATGTAGATGGCTACACCTTC. Translating it yields CASSIFGDVDGYTF.

This rearrangement joins TRBV5-6 to TRBJ2-3; D is unclear. Trimming took off 4 bases at V and 2 bases at J, with 17 bases between the two ends. This CDR3 comprises 16 residues. Looked up from germline, CDR1 is SGHDT and CDR2 is YYEEEE. CDR3 nucleotides: TGTGCCAGCAGCCATCCCGAGAGACTTCACACAGATACGCAGTATTTT. Amino acid sequence: CASSHPERLHTDTQYF.

The gene calls are TRBV12-3 or TRBV12-4 and TRBJ1-1; TRBD1 might be the D (5 bases). V was pared by 5 bases and J by 1 base, with 23 bases between. This CDR3 is built from 18 residues. The CDR3 region is CASSRWDGASKTNTEAFF. The CDR3, as DNA: TGTGCCAGCAGTCGCTGGGACGGAGCCTCCAAAACGAACACTGAAGCTTTCTTT.

In this sample, this clonotype turned up many times. The chain is built from TRBV12-3 or TRBV12-4 and TRBJ2-1; TRBD2 agrees at 10 bases. The CDR3 loop spans 22 amino acids. The trim removed 8 bases at V and 5 bases at J, leaving 30 bases unmatched. The CDR3 DNA is TGTGCCAGCTACTTTACTTCCTTTGAGCGGGGGGGCCGATTTGCAGACGACAATGAGCAGTTCTTC. As protein: CASYFTSFERGGRFADDNEQFF.

The V gene is TRBV27, the J gene TRBJ1-1; 11 nucleotides match TRBD1. Germline V lookup: CDR1 MNHEY, CDR2 SMNVEV (reference sequence). There are 16 residues in the CDR3. Losses at the gene ends were 7 bases for V and 5 bases for J; bases not matched to a gene: 12. This chain's CDR3 is CASIRDRGLGETEAFF. The DNA for the CDR3 is TGTGCCAGCATTCGGGACAGGGGGTTAGGAGAGACTGAAGCTTTCTTT.

This clonotype was recorded many times. V usage is TRBV7-9 and J usage is TRBJ2-1, with 8 bases fitting TRBD1. V shed 5 bases and J 1 base; nucleotides not matched to a gene: 7. CDR1 is SEHNR and CDR2 is FQNEAQ in the germline V gene (reference sequence). CDR3 length: 16 amino acids. The CDR3 loop is CASSPVTGASYNEQFF. The CDR3 DNA follows: TGTGCCAGCAGCCCCGTGACAGGGGCGTCCTACAATGAGCAGTTCTTC.

This clonotype came up a few times. CDR3 sequence (DNA): TGTGCCAGCCAAGGGGGCGTAGGCTACACCTTC. This gives the protein CASQGGVGYTF. This rearrangement joins TRBV6-1 to TRBJ1-2; 7 bases fit TRBD1. Germline CDR1 and CDR2: MNHNS and SASEGT. V was pared by 8 bases and J by 8 bases, with 5 bases of the junction left unmatched. This CDR3 has 11 amino acids.

The chain links TRBV19 to TRBJ2-7; TRBD1 is a possible D gene (6 bases). The CDR3 totals 12 residues. The germline V and J ends were trimmed by 6 bases and 2 bases, with 8 bases remaining between them. Per germline, CDR1 LNHDA and CDR2 SQIVND (reference sequence). The CDR3 is CASRDSAYEQYF. The CDR3 DNA reads as TGTGCCAGTAGGGACAGTGCCTACGAGCAGTACTTC.

About this clonotype: A read error may be the cause here, since a much bigger clone is one base away. V is TRBV7-8 and J is TRBJ2-7, with a possible D match to TRBD2 (5 bases). V shed 8 bases and J shed 4 bases, with 18 bases lying between them. CDR3 size: 14 residues. Germline V lookup: CDR1 SGHVS, CDR2 FQNEAQ. The DNA for the CDR3 is TGTGCCAGCGGCCTACGGACTGCTTCTTACGAGCAGTACTTC. It yields the protein CASGLRTASYEQYF. Looking up the rest from reference TRBV7-8 and TRBJ2-7 gives the full variable domain: GAGVSQSPRYKVAKRGQDVALRCDPISGHVSLFWYQQALGQGPEFLTYFQNEAQLDKSGLPSDRFFAERPEGSVSTLKIQRTQQEDSAVYLCASGLRTASYEQYFGPGTRLTVT.

In its sample, this clonotype was seen a few times. The V gene is TRBV12-3 or TRBV12-4, the J gene TRBJ2-7; D remains unclear. The CDR3 loop spans 14 amino acids. As DNA, the CDR3 is TGTGCCAGCAGTGGTGCCAGTTGGCCCTACGAGCAGTACGTT. It encodes CASSGASWPYEQYV.

The rearrangement links TRBV19 to TRBJ1-6; 8 positions match TRBD1. Germline assignment: CDR1 LNHDA and CDR2 SQIVND (reference sequence). Losses at the gene ends were 3 bases for V and 8 bases for J; bases not matched to a gene: 6. The CDR3 extends over 15 amino acids. In DNA, the CDR3 is TGTGCCAGTAGTATGCACAGGGGGTCGGATTCACCCCTCCACTTT. It is translated as CASSMHRGSDSPLHF.

This clonotype was counted many times. The gene calls are TRBV7-8 and TRBJ2-7; the D gene is possibly TRBD1 (5 bases). The CDR3 has 16 residues. V dropped 6 bases and J dropped 3 bases, with 21 bases sitting between them. Germline V CDR1 and CDR2: SGHVS, FQNEAQ. CDR3 sequence (DNA): TGTGCCAGCAGTCATTGGGAAGACAGTTTACTCTACGAGCAGTACTTC. It encodes CASSHWEDSLLYEQYF.

This clonotype appeared once. V and J are TRBV28 and TRBJ2-1; 7 nucleotides agree with TRBD2. From germline, CDR1 is MDHEN and CDR2 SYDVKM. The CDR3 totals 14 residues. The ends lost 10 bases at V and 0 bases at J; junction bases unmatched: 6. The CDR3 coding sequence is TGTGCCACGAGGCGACTAGCCTCCTACAATGAGCAGTTCTTC. It yields the protein CATRRLASYNEQFF.

The chain recombines TRBV14 with TRBJ2-3; D gene unclear. The CDR3 consists of 16 residues. Trimming shortened V by 4 bases and J by 0 bases, and 14 bases separated the two germline ends. Germline V CDR1 and CDR2: SGHDN, FVKESK. CDR3 nucleotides: TGTGCCAGCAGCCCCCGATGGGCGTCGAGCACAGATACGCAGTATTTT. Protein product: CASSPRWASSTDTQYF. The full variable domain, in which reference TRBV14 and TRBJ2-3 provide the parts outside the CDR3, is EAGVTQFPSHSVIEKGQTVTLRCDPISGHDNLYWYRRVMGKEIKFLLHFVKESKQDESGMPNNRFLAERTGGTYSTLKVQPAELEDSGVYFCASSPRWASSTDTQYFGPGTRLTVL.

This clonotype has only a few counts. V is TRBV6-5 and J is TRBJ1-1; D call uncertain. Germline lookup yields CDR1 MNHEY and CDR2 SVGAGI. Trimming took off 3 bases at V and 7 bases at J, with 15 bases between the two ends. The CDR3 is 14 amino acids. The CDR3 reads CASSYSGPGSEAFF. As DNA, the CDR3 is TGTGCCAGCAGTTATTCCGGGCCGGGGAGTGAAGCTTTCTTT.

The V and J genes are TRBV9 and TRBJ2-5; D could derive from TRBD1 or TRBD2 (6 bases each). V lost 4 bases and J lost 5, with 18 bases in between. The CDR3 sequence is 15 residues long. In germline, CDR1 is SGDLS, CDR2 YYNGEE. The CDR3 here is CASSPTWGAGETQYF. CDR3 nucleotides: TGTGCCAGCAGCCCCACGTGGGGGGCTGGGGAGACCCAGTACTTC.

This clonotype showed up just a few times. The rearrangement links TRBV7-9 to TRBJ2-7, with 8 positions matching TRBD2. Germline V gives CDR1 SEHNR, CDR2 FQNEAQ (reference sequence). The CDR3 has 14 amino acids. V dropped 3 bases and J dropped 2; count of bases not matched to a gene: 3. The CDR3 nucleotides are TGTGCCAGCAGCTTGCGGGGGGCGGCCTACGAGCAGTACTTC. Protein product: CASSLRGAAYEQYF.

The chain combines TRBV5-6 with TRBJ1-5, with 8 nucleotides matching TRBD1. Germline CDR1 reads SGHDT; CDR2 reads YYEEEE. V was clipped by 3 bases and J by 5 bases; unmatched bases: 10. This CDR3 is 16 amino acids long. CDR3 in amino acids: CASSSRRTGSHQPQHF. The CDR3 bases are TGTGCCAGCAGCTCGCGGCGGACAGGGTCACATCAGCCCCAGCATTTT.